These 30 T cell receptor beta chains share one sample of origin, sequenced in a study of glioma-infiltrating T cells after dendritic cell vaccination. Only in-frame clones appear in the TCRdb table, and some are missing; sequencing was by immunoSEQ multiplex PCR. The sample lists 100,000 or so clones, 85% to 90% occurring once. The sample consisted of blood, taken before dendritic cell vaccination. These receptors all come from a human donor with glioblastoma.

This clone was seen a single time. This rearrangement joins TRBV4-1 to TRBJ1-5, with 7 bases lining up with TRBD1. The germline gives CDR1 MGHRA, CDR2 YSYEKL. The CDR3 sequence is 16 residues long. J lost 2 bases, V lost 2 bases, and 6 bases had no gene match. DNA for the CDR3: TGCGCCAGCAGCCAACGGCAGGGGGGTGGCAATCAGCCCCAGCATTTT. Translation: CASSQRQGGGNQPQHF.

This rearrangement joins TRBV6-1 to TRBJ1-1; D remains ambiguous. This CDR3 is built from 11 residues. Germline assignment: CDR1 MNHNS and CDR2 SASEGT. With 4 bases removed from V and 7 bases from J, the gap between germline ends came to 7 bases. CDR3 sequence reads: CASSGQVEAFF. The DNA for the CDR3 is TGTGCCAGCAGTGGGCAGGTTGAAGCTTTCTTT.

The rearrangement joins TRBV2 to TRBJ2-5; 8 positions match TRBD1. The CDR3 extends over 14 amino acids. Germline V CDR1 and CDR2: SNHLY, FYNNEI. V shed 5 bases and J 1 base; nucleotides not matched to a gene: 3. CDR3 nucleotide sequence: TGTGCCAGCAGTAAAGACAGGGGCCAAGAGACCCAGTACTTC. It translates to CASSKDRGQETQYF.

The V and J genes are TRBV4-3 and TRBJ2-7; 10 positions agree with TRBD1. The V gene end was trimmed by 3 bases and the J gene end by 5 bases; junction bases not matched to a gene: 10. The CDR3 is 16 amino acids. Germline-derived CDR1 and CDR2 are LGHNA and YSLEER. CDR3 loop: CASSHWAGQGLDEQYF. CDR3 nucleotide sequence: TGCGCCAGCAGCCACTGGGCGGGACAGGGGTTAGACGAGCAGTACTTC.

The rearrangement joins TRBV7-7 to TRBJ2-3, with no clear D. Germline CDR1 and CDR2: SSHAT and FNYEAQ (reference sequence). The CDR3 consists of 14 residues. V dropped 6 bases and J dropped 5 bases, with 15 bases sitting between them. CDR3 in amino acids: CASSHLEFGDTQYF. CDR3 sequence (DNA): TGTGCCAGCAGTCACCTCGAGTTCGGAGATACGCAGTATTTT.

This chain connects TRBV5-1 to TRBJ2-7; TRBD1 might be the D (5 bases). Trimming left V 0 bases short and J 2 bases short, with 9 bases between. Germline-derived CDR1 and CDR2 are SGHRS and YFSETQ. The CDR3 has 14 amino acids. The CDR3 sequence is CASSLDGAAYEQYF. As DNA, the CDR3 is TGCGCCAGCAGCTTGGATGGGGCCGCCTACGAGCAGTACTTC.

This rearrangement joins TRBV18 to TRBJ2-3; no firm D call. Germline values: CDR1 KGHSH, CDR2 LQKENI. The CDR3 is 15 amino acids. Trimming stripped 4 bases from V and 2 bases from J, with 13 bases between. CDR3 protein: CASSLRQVTTDTQYF. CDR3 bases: TGTGCCAGCTCACTACGGCAGGTAACCACAGATACGCAGTATTTT.

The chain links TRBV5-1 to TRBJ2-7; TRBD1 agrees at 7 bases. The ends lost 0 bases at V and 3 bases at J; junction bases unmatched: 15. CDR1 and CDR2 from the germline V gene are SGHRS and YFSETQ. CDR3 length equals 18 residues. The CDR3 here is CASSLARTGTANNYEQYF. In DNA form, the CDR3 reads TGCGCCAGCAGCTTGGCTCGTACCGGGACAGCCAACAACTACGAGCAGTACTTC.

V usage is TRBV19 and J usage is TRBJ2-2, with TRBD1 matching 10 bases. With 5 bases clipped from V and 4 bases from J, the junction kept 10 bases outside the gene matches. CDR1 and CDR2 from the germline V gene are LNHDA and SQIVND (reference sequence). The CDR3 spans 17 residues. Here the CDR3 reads CASSPETGGFRTGELFF. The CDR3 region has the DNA TGTGCCAGTAGTCCAGAGACAGGGGGCTTCCGCACCGGGGAGCTGTTTTTT.

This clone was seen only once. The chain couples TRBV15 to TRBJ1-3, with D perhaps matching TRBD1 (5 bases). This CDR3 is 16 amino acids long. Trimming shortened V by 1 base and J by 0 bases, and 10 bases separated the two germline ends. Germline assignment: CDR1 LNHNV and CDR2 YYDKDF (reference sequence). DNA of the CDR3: TGTGCCACCAGCAGAGGGCGGCAGGGCTCTGGAAACACCATATATTTT. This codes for CATSRGRQGSGNTIYF.

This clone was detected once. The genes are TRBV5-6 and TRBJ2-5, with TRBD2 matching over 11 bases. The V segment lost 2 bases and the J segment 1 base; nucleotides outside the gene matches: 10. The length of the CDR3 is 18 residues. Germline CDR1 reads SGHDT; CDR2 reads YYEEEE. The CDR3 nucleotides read TGTGCCAGCAGCTTCCCCCTCCTAGCGGGGGGCCGCCAAGAGACCCAGTACTTC. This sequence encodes CASSFPLLAGGRQETQYF.

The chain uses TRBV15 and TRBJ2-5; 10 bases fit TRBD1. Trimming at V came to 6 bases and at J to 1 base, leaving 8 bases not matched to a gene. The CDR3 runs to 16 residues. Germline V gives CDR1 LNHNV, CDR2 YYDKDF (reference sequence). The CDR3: CATSTEDRGSQETQYF. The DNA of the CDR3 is TGTGCCACCAGTACGGAGGACAGGGGGTCCCAAGAGACCCAGTACTTC.

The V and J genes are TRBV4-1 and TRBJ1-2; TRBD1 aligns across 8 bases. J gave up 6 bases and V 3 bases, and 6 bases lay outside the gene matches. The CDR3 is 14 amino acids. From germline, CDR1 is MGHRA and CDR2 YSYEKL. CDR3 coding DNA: TGCGCCAGCAGCCACAGCCAGGGGGCAGATGGCTACACCTTC. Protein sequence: CASSHSQGADGYTF.

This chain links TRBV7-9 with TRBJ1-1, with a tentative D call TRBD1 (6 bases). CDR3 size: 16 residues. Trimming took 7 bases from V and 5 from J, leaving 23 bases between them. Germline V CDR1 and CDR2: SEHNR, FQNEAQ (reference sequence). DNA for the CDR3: TGTGCCAGCACCTTCGATGGTACAGGGAGGGGGACTGAAGCTTTCTTT. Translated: CASTFDGTGRGTEAFF.

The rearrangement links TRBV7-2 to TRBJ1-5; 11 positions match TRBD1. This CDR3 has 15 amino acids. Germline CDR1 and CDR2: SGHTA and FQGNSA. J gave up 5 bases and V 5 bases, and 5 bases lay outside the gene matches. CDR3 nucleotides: TGTGCCAGCAGCGCAGGACAGGGGGCACATCAGCCCCAGCATTTT. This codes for CASSAGQGAHQPQHF.

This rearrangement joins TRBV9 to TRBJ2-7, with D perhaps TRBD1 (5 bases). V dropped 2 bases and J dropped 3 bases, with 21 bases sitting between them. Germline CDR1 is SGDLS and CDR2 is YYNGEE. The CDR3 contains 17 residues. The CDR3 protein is CASSVDTSVFGLYEQYF. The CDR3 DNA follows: TGTGCCAGCAGCGTGGACACCTCCGTGTTTGGGCTCTACGAGCAGTACTTC.

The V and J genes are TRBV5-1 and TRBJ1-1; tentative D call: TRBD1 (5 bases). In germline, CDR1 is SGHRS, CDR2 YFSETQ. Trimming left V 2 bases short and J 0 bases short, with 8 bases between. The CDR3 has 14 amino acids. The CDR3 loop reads CASSFNRLNTEAFF. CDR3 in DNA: TGCGCCAGCAGCTTCAACAGGCTGAACACTGAAGCTTTCTTT.

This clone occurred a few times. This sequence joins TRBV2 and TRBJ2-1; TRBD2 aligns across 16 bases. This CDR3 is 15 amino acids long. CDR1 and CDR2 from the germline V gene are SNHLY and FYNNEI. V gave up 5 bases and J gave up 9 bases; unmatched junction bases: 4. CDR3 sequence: CASSKGLAGGGEQFF. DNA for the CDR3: TGTGCCAGCAGTAAGGGACTAGCGGGAGGGGGTGAGCAGTTCTTC.

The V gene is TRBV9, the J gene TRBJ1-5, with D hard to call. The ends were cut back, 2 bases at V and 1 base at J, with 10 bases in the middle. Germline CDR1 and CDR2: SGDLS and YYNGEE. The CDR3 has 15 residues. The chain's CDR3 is CASSVDDMSNQPQHF. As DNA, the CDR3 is TGTGCCAGCAGCGTCGATGACATGAGCAATCAGCCCCAGCATTTT.

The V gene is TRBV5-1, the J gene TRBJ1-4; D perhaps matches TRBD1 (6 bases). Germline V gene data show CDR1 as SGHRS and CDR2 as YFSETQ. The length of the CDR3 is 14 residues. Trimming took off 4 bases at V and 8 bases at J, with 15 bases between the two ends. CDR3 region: CASSIQGLYEKLFF. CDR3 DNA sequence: TGCGCCAGCAGCATACAGGGTTTATACGAAAAACTGTTTTTT.

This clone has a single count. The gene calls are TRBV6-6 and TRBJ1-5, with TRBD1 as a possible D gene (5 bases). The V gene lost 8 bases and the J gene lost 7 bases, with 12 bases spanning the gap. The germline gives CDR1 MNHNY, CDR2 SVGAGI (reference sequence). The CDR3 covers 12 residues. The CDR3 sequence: CASGGGSQPQHF. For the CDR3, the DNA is TGTGCCAGCGGGGGGGGTAGCCAGCCCCAGCATTTT.

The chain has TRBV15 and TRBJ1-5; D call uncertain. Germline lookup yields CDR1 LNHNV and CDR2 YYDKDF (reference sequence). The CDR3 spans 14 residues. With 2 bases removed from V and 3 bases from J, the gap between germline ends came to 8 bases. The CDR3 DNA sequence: TGTGCCACCAGCAGATCAGGTCCCAATCAGCCCCAGCATTTT. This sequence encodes CATSRSGPNQPQHF.

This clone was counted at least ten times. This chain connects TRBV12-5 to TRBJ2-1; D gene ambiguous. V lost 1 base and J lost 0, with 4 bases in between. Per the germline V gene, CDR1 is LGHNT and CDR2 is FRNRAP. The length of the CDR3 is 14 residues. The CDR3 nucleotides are TGTGCTAGTGGTTTGGGGAGCTCCTACAATGAGCAGTTCTTC. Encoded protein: CASGLGSSYNEQFF.

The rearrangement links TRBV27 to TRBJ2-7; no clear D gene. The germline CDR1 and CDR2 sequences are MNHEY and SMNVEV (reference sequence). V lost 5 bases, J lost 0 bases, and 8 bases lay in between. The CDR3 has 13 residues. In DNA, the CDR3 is TGTGCCAGCAGTCCCCGGGTCTCCTACGAGCAGTACTTC. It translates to CASSPRVSYEQYF.

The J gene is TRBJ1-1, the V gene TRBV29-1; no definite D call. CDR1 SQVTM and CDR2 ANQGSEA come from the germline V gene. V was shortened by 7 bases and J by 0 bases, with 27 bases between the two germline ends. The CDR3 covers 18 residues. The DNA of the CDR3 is TGCAGCGCAAATATCCCCACGACAATAATACGCATGAACACTGAAGCTTTCTTT. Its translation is CSANIPTTIIRMNTEAFF.

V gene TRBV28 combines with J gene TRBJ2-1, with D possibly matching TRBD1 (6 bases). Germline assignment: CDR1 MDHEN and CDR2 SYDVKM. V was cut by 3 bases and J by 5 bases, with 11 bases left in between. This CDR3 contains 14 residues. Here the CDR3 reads CASSLLRTDNEQFF. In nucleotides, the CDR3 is TGTGCCAGCAGTTTGCTGCGGACAGACAATGAGCAGTTCTTC.

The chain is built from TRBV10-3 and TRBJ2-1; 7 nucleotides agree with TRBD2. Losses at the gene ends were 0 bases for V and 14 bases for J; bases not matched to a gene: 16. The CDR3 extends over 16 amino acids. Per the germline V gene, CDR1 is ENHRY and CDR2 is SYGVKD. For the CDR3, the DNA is TGTGCCATCAGTGAGTCGAAGGCTAGCGGCCCGGGGGTTGAGTTCTTC. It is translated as CAISESKASGPGVEFF.

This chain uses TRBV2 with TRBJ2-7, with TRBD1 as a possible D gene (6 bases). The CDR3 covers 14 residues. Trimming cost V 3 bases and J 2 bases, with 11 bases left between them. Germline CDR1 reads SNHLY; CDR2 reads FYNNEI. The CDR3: CASSDWTEAYEQYF. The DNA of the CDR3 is TGTGCCAGCAGTGACTGGACAGAGGCCTACGAGCAGTACTTC.

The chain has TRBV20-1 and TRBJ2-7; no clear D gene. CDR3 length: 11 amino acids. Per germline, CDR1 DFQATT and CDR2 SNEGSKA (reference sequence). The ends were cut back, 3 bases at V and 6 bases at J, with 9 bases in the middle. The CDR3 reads CSASDGSEQYF. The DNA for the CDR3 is TGCAGTGCTAGTGATGGCTCCGAGCAGTACTTC.

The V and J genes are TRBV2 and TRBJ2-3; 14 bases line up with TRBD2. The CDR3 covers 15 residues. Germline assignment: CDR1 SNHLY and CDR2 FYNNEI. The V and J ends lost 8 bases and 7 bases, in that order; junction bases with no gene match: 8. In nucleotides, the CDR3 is TGTGCCAGCGGGAGACTAGCGGGGGGGCCAAATACGCAGTATTTT. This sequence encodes CASGRLAGGPNTQYF.